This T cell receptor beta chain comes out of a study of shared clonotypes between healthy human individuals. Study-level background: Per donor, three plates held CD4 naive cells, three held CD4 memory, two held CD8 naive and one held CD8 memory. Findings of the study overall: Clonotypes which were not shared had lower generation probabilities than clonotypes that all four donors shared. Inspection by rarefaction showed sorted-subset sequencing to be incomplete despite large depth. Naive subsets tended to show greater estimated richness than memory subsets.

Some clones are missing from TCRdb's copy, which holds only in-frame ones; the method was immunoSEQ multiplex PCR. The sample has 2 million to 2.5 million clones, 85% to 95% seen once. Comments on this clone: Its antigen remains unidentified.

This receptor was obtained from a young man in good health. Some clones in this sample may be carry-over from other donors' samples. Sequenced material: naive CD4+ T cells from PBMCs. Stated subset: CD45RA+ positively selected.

The CDR3 region is CASSLAWNTEAFF. CDR3 DNA: TGTGCCAGCAGCTTGGCCTGGAACACTGAAGCTTTCTTT. The V call is TRBV5-4, the J call TRBJ1-1; the D is unclear. The CDR3 runs to 13 residues. Trimming shortened V by 0 bases and J by 1 base, and 4 bases separated the two germline ends. Germline-derived CDR1 and CDR2 are SGHNT and YYREEE (reference sequence).